This T cell receptor beta chain was obtained from a study of CD8 T cells in ankylosing spondylitis. This CDR3 spans 14 amino acids. V dropped 4 bases and J dropped 2; count of bases not matched to a gene: 6. The germline CDR1 and CDR2 sequences are SGDLS and YYNGEE. This clonotype was counted at least ten times. Each CDR3 protein gets one entry after TCRdb re-called the 5' RACE reads with MiXCR. The sample records about 42,000 distinct CDR3 sequences, 2.5% to 3% being singletons. The chain joins TRBV9 to TRBJ2-7; 7 bases map to TRBD1. The source material was blood, either unsorted or a sorted T cell fraction (not recorded which). This receptor was obtained from a male donor with ankylosing spondylitis or in good health (not recorded which). The DNA of the CDR3 is TGTGCCAGCAGCCGCGACAGGGTCGCCTACGAGCAGTACTTC. Residues: CASSRDRVAYEQYF. Combining the CDR3 with reference TRBV9 and TRBJ2-7 gives the whole variable domain DSGVTQTPKHLITATGQRVTLRCSPRSGDLSVYWYQQSLDQGLQFLIQYYNGEERAKGNILERFSAQQFPDLHSELNLSSLELGDSALYFCASSRDRVAYEQYFGPGTRLTVT.